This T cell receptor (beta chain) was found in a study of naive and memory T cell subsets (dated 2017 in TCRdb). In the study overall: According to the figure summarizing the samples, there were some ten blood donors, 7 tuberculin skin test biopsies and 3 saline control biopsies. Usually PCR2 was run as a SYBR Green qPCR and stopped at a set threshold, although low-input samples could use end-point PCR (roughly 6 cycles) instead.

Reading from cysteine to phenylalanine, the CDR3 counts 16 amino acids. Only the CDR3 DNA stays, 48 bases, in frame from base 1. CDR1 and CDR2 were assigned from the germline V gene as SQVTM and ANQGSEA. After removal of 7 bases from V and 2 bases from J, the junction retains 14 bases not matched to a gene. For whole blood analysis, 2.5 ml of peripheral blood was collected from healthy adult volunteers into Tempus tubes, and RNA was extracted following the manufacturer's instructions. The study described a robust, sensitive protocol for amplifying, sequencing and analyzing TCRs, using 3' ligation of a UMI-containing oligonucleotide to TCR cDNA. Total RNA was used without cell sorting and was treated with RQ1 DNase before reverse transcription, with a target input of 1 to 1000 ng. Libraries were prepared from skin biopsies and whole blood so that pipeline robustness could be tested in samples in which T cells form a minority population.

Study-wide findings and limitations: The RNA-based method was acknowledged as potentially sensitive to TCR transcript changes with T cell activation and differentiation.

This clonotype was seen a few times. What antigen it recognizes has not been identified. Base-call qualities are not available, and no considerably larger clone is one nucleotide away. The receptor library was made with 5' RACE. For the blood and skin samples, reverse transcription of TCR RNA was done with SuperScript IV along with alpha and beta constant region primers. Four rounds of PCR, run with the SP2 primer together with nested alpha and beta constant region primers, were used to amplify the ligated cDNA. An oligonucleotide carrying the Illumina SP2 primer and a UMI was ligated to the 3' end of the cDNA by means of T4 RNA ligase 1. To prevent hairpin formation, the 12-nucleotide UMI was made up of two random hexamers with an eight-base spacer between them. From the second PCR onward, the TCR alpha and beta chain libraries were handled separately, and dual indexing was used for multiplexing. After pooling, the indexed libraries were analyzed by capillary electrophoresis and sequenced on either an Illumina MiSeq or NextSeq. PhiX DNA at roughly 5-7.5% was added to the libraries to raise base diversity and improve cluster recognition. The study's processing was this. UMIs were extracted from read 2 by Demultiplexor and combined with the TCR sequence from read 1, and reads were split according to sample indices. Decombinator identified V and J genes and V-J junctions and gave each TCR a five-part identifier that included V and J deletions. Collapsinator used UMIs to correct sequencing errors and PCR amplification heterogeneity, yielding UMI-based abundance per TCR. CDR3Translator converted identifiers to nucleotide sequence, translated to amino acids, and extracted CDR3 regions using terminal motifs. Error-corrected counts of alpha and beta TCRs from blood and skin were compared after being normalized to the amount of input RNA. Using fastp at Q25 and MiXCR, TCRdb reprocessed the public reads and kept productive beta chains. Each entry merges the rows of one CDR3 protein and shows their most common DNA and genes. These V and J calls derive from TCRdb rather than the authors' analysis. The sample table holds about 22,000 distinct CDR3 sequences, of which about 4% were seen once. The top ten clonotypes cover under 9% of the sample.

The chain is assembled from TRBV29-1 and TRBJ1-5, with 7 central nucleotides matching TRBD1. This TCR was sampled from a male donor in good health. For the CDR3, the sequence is CSGLGTDRACNQPQHF. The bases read TGCAGCGGCTTAGGGACTGACAGGGCGTGCAATCAGCCCCAGCATTTT.